This TCR beta chain was obtained from a study of OX40 agonist ivuxolimab in advanced cancers. The protocol was immunoSEQ multiplex PCR, while the TCRdb copy is restricted to in-frame clones and leaves out a portion. This sample has 80,000 or so clones, with 86% found just once. Trimming left V 5 bases short and J 9 bases short, with 17 bases between. Looked up from germline, CDR1 is MNHNS and CDR2 is SASEGT. The CDR3 is 14 amino acids. The chain employs TRBV6-1 and TRBJ2-1, with D maybe TRBD2 (6 bases). The clonotype originates from an adult with an advanced solid tumor such as melanoma, head and neck, liver or kidney cancer. Here the sequenced sample was CD4+ or CD8+ T cells sorted from blood, taken in a trial of the OX40 agonist ivuxolimab. The CDR3 loop reads CASSPHLTSFEQFF. In nucleotides, the CDR3 is TGTGCCAGCAGTCCGCACCTGACTAGTTTTGAGCAGTTCTTC.